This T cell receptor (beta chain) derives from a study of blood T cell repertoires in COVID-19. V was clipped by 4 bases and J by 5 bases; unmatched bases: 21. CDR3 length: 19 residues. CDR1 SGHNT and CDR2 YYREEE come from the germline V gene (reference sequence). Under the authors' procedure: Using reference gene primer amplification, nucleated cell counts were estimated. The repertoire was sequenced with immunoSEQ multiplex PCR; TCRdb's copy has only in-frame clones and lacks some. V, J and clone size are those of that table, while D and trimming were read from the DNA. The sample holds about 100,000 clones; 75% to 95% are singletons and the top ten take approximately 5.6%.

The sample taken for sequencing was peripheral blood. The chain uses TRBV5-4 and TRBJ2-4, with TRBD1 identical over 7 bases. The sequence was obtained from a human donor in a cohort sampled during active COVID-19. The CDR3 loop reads CASSLHSGTANPLENIQYF. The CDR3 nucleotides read TGTGCCAGCAGCCTACACTCGGGGACAGCTAACCCGCTAGAAAACATTCAGTACTTC. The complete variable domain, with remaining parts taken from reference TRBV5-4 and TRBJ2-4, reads ETGVTQSPTHLIKTRGQQVTLRCSSQSGHNTVSWYQQALGQGPQFIFQYYREEENGRGNFPPRFSGLQFPNYSSELNVNALELDDSALYLCASSLHSGTANPLENIQYFGAGTRLSVL.